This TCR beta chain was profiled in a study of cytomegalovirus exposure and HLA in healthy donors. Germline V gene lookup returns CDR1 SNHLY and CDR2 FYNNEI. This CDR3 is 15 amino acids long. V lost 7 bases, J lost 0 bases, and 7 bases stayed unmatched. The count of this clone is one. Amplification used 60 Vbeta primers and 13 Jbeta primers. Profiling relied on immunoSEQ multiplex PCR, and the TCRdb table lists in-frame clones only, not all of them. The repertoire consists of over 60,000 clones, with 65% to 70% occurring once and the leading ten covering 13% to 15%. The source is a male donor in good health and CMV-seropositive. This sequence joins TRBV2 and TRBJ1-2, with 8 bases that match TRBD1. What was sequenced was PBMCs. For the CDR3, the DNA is TGTGCCAGCACGGCGGCAGGGGGCCCTAACTATGGCTACACCTTC. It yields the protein CASTAAGGPNYGYTF.